This TCR beta chain was observed in a study of shared clonotypes between healthy human individuals. The germline V gene encodes CDR1 SSHAT and CDR2 FNYEAQ (reference sequence). Trimming pared 5 bases from V and 5 bases from J, leaving 12 bases between. The CDR3 is made up of 13 amino acids. Study conclusions and caveats: When naive CD4 clonotypes were compared across a few donors, approximately 5% were shared. Lower generation probabilities were found for non-shared clonotypes than for those shared by all four donors.

On this clone itself: What it binds is not known.

Some clones are missing from TCRdb's copy, which holds only in-frame ones; the method was immunoSEQ multiplex PCR. The table lists about 2.5 million clones, around 92% of them singletons, with around 0.4% in the top ten. Every donor was a Caucasian adult from Nashville, Tennessee. This receptor was taken from a man between 18 and 35 years old in good health. Some clones in this sample may be carry-over from other donors' samples. The source material was naive CD4+ T cells from PBMCs. This sample's subset: CD45RA+ positively selected. J is TRBJ2-5 and V is TRBV7-7, with D perhaps given as TRBD1 or TRBD2 (5 bases each). This chain's CDR3 is CASSQGPRETQYF. CDR3 DNA: TGTGCCAGCAGCCAGGGACCCAGGGAGACCCAGTACTTC.